Listed here are 20 T cell receptor beta chains from one sample, sequenced in a study of tumor T cells in aggressive B-cell lymphoma. TCRdb keeps only in-frame clones here, not all; method: immunoSEQ multiplex PCR. Of more than 10,000 clones in the sample, nearly 95% are singletons; the top ten hold over 3%. The sample was tumor tissue. The receptors were gathered from an adult with diffuse large B cell lymphoma.

The rearrangement uses TRBV29-1 and TRBJ2-5; 7 bases are shared with TRBD1. J lost 2 bases, V lost 0 bases, and 9 bases had no gene match. This CDR3 has 16 amino acids. Germline lookup yields CDR1 SQVTM and CDR2 ANQGSEA. CDR3 sequence (DNA): TGCAGCGTTGAAGAAGGGGACAGCACCCCTCAAGAGACCCAGTACTTC. Protein product: CSVEEGDSTPQETQYF.

V gene TRBV2 combines with J gene TRBJ2-2; no definite D call. This CDR3 region has 14 residues. Per the germline V gene, CDR1 is SNHLY and CDR2 is FYNNEI. The germline V and J ends were trimmed by 10 bases and 8 bases, with 20 bases remaining between them. This CDR3 is CATKEQIVGGELFF. The CDR3 nucleotides are TGTGCCACGAAGGAGCAGATTGTTGGTGGGGAGCTGTTTTTT. Combining the CDR3 with reference TRBV2 and TRBJ2-2 gives the whole variable domain EPEVTQTPSHQVTQMGQEVILRCVPISNHLYFYWYRQILGQKVEFLVSFYNNEISEKSEIFDDQFSVERPDGSNFTLKIRSTKLEDSAMYFCATKEQIVGGELFFGEGSRLTVL.

The chain couples TRBV5-5 to TRBJ2-3; D uncertain. Germline CDR1 reads SGHKS; CDR2 reads YYEKEE (reference sequence). The CDR3 covers 11 residues. With 4 bases removed from V and 5 bases from J, the gap between germline ends came to 5 bases. The CDR3 here is CASSRRDTQYF. CDR3 DNA: TGTGCCAGCAGCCGGAGAGATACGCAGTATTTT.

This chain links TRBV5-1 with TRBJ2-3; TRBD2 aligns across 12 bases. Trimming removed 3 bases from V and 4 bases from J; junction bases left unmatched: 3. Germline V CDR1 and CDR2: SGHRS, YFSETQ. The CDR3 sequence is 15 residues long. The CDR3 DNA reads as TGCGCCAGCAGCTCTAGCGGGGGGGGCGCAGATACGCAGTATTTT. Translating gives CASSSSGGGADTQYF. The full variable domain, in which reference TRBV5-1 and TRBJ2-3 provide the parts outside the CDR3, is KAGVTQTPRYLIKTRGQQVTLSCSPISGHRSVSWYQQTPGQGLQFLFEYFSETQRNKGNFPGRFSGRQFSNSRSEMNVSTLELGDSALYLCASSSSGGGADTQYFGPGTRLTVL.

The rearrangement links TRBV11-1 to TRBJ2-1; 10 positions agree with TRBD2. This CDR3 region has 16 residues. The trim removed 6 bases at V and 3 bases at J, leaving 8 bases unmatched. The germline V gene has CDR1 SGHAT and CDR2 FQDESV (reference sequence). The CDR3 sequence: CASSYYSSGSYNEQFF. CDR3 bases: TGTGCCAGCAGTTACTACTCTAGCGGGAGCTACAATGAGCAGTTCTTC.

V is TRBV5-1 and J is TRBJ1-3; D unclear. The CDR3 loop spans 16 amino acids. Germline V lookup: CDR1 SGHRS, CDR2 YFSETQ. V lost 0 bases and J 0 bases, leaving 10 bases between the germline ends. This CDR3 is CASSLESVRSGNTIYF. CDR3 coding DNA: TGCGCCAGCAGCTTGGAGTCGGTTCGCTCTGGAAACACCATATATTTT.

The rearrangement uses TRBV19 and TRBJ1-5, with TRBD1 matching over 7 bases. Germline CDR1 is LNHDA and CDR2 is SQIVND (reference sequence). The length of the CDR3 is 12 residues. V lost 5 bases, J lost 7 bases, and 2 bases stayed unmatched. The CDR3 spells CASSEQGQPQHF. CDR3 sequence (DNA): TGTGCCAGTAGTGAACAGGGGCAGCCCCAGCATTTT.

The genes are TRBV6-6 and TRBJ2-3; 7 bases align to TRBD2. The CDR3 sequence is 15 residues long. V gave up 4 bases and J gave up 2 bases; unmatched junction bases: 6. The germline V gene has CDR1 MNHNY and CDR2 SVGAGI (reference sequence). The CDR3 protein is CASSSLADPTDTQYF. CDR3 DNA sequence: TGTGCCAGCAGTTCCCTAGCGGATCCCACAGATACGCAGTATTTT.

V gene TRBV25-1 combines with J gene TRBJ1-1, with a possible D match to TRBD1 (6 bases). V lost 6 bases and J lost 1, with 12 bases in between. Germline assignment: CDR1 MGHDK and CDR2 SYGVNS. The CDR3 loop spans 14 amino acids. DNA for the CDR3: TGTGCCAGCAGGGCTACAGGGACGAACACTGAAGCTTTCTTT. Translated: CASRATGTNTEAFF.

This clone has just one count. This chain connects TRBV30 to TRBJ2-1; 7 bases fit TRBD2. CDR3 length equals 13 residues. Germline CDR1 reads GTSNPN; CDR2 reads SVGIG (reference sequence). Trimming removed 0 bases from V and 9 bases from J; junction bases left unmatched: 5. The CDR3 loop reads CAWSVMRESEQFF. The CDR3, as DNA: TGTGCCTGGAGTGTTATGCGGGAGTCTGAGCAGTTCTTC.

The chain has TRBV7-9 and TRBJ2-5; a possible D gene is TRBD2 (5 bases). CDR3 size: 14 residues. V shed 5 bases and J shed 1 base, with 11 bases lying between them. Germline V CDR1 and CDR2: SEHNR, FQNEAQ (reference sequence). The CDR3 reads CASSKMAGQETQYF. For the CDR3, the DNA is TGTGCCAGCAGCAAAATGGCGGGCCAAGAGACCCAGTACTTC.

The rearrangement uses TRBV5-1 and TRBJ2-7; 10 positions match TRBD1. The germline CDR1 and CDR2 sequences are SGHRS and YFSETQ. The CDR3 spans 15 residues. After removal of 5 bases from V and 4 bases from J, the junction contained 9 bases not matched to a gene. As DNA, the CDR3 is TGCGCCAGCAGGAGGGACAGGGGACTGATTTACGAGCAGTACTTC. This codes for CASRRDRGLIYEQYF.

The V and J genes are TRBV18 and TRBJ2-5; D gene uncertain. V lost 4 bases and J lost 0, with 6 bases in between. This CDR3 spans 13 amino acids. Germline CDR1 KGHSH, CDR2 LQKENI. The CDR3 loop reads CASSLFNQETQYF. DNA for the CDR3: TGTGCCAGCTCACTTTTCAACCAAGAGACCCAGTACTTC. Filled out from reference TRBV18 and TRBJ2-5, the complete variable domain reads NAGVMQNPRHLVRRRGQEARLRCSPMKGHSHVYWYRQLPEEGLKFMVYLQKENIIDESGMPKERFSAEFPKEGPSILRIQQVVRGDSAAYFCASSLFNQETQYFGPGTRLLVL.

This sequence joins TRBV5-3 and TRBJ1-4; 7 positions agree with TRBD1. TRBV5-3 is an ORF; its function is uncertain. The CDR3 is 17 amino acids. The trim removed 3 bases at V and 3 bases at J, leaving 11 bases unmatched. The DNA for the CDR3 is TGTGCCAGAAGCTCCGACAGGGTCAGTTGGGCTAATGAAAAACTGTTTTTT. It encodes CARSSDRVSWANEKLFF.

The chain carries TRBV6-6 and TRBJ1-2; D may be TRBD1 (6 bases). Germline assignment: CDR1 MNHNY and CDR2 SVGAGI (reference sequence). The CDR3 runs 12 residues. Trimming cost V 9 bases and J 8 bases, with 16 bases left between them. CDR3 nucleotide sequence: TGTGCCAGTAGGGGGTTGGGTTGGGGCTACACCTTC. It codes for CASRGLGWGYTF.

V usage is TRBV9 and J usage is TRBJ1-3; 7 positions match TRBD1. The CDR3 extends over 16 amino acids. CDR1 is SGDLS and CDR2 is YYNGEE in the germline V gene. The V gene end was trimmed by 4 bases and the J gene end by 4 bases; junction bases not matched to a gene: 11. The CDR3 spells CASSKQQGRLGNTIYF. Here the CDR3 DNA reads TGTGCCAGCAGCAAACAACAGGGGCGCCTAGGAAACACCATATATTTT.

V and J are TRBV30 and TRBJ2-7; TRBD1 matches at 7 bases. Germline V lookup: CDR1 GTSNPN, CDR2 SVGIG (reference sequence). The junction had 12 bases not matched to a gene; V was cut back by 0 bases and J by 4 bases. The CDR3 has 16 amino acids. Here the CDR3 DNA reads TGTGCCTGGAGTGTCGGACAGGCCCTTGATGGATACGAGCAGTACTTC. Its protein is CAWSVGQALDGYEQYF. Full variable domain (missing parts from reference TRBV30 and TRBJ2-7): SQTIHQWPATLVQPVGSPLSLECTVEGTSNPNLYWYRQAAGRGLQLLFYSVGIGQISSEVPQNLSASRPQDRQFILSSKKLLLSDSGFYLCAWSVGQALDGYEQYFGPGTRLTVT.

The chain uses TRBV19 and TRBJ1-1, with D unresolved. The CDR3 contains 14 residues. V shed 7 bases and J shed 0 bases, with 12 bases lying between them. Germline CDR1 LNHDA, CDR2 SQIVND (reference sequence). CDR3 residues: CASNHGPVNTEAFF. CDR3 bases: TGTGCCAGTAACCATGGGCCCGTGAACACTGAAGCTTTCTTT.

The chain is built from TRBV5-6 and TRBJ2-5, with D unclear. Trimming took off 1 base at V and 4 bases at J, with 11 bases between the two ends. Germline-derived CDR1 and CDR2 are SGHDT and YYEEEE. The CDR3 sequence is 14 residues long. In DNA form, the CDR3 reads TGTGCCAGCAGCTTGATAGTTCCAGGAGAGACCCAGTACTTC. Translating it yields CASSLIVPGETQYF.

Points on this clone: A read error may account for a junction end that differs from germline. V gene TRBV11-2 combines with J gene TRBJ2-2; 9 bases fit TRBD1. This CDR3 spans 15 amino acids. The germline V gene has CDR1 SGHAT and CDR2 FQNNGV. Here the CDR3 reads CANSNPGTGSGELFF. For the CDR3, the DNA is TGTGCCAACAGCAATCCAGGGACAGGGTCCGGGGAGCTGTTTTTT.